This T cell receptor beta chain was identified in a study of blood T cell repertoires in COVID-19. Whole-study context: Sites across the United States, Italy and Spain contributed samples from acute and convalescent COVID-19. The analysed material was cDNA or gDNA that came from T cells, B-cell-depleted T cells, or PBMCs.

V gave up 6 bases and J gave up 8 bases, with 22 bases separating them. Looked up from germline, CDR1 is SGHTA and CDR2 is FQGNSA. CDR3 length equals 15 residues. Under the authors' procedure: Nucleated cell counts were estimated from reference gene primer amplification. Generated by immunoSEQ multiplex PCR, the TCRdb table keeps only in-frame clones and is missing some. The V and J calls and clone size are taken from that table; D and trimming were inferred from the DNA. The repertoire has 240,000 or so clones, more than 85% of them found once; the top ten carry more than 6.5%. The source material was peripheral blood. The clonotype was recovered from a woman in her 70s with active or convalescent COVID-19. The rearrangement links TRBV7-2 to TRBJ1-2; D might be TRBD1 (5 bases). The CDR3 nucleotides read TGTGCCAGCAGAACGGGGGGGGAAATCGCACAGGGCTACACCTTC. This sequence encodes CASRTGGEIAQGYTF.